This T cell receptor beta chain was sequenced in a study of CD8+ T cells in alopecia areata. Findings and caveats of the study: The study found that many expanded lesional clones persisted in scalp and blood during tofacitinib.

The treatment denotes: oral pan-JAK inhibitor, 5-10 mg twice daily. A few counts support this clone. Its cognate antigen is unknown. Extraction and reverse transcription of RNA yielded cDNA as the sequencing template. Clones were sequenced by immunoSEQ multiplex PCR, and TCRdb holds only the in-frame ones, with some missing. The table records some 120,000 clones, 60% to 65% of them present only once. Trimming left V 4 bases short and J 0 bases short, with 15 bases between. The CDR3 length is 16 residues. CDR1 and CDR2 (germline): MGHDK, SYGVNS. Specimen: CD4+ T cells sorted from blood, collected at week 4, from a patient treated with tofacitinib. The chain has TRBV25-1 and TRBJ1-2, with D hard to call. The source of this sequence is a human donor with alopecia areata. This chain's CDR3 is CASSGTANLTNYGYTF. CDR3 DNA sequence: TGTGCCAGCAGTGGGACGGCTAACTTGACTAACTATGGCTACACCTTC.